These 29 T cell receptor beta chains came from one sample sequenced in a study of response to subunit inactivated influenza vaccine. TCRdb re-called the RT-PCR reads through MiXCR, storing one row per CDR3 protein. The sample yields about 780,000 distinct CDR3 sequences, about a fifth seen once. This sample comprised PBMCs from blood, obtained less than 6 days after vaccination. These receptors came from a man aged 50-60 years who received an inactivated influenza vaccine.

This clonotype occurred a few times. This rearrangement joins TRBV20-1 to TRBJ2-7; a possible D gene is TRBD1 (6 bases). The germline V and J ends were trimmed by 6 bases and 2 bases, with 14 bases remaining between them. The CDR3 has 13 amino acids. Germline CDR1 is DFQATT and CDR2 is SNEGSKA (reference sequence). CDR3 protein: CSAGTRDTYEQYF. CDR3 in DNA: TGCAGTGCCGGGACCCGGGACACCTACGAGCAGTACTTC.

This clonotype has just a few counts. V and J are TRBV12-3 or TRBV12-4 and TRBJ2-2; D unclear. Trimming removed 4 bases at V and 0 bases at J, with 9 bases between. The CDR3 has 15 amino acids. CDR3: CASSSRQPNTGELFF. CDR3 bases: TGTGCCAGCAGTTCGAGGCAACCGAACACCGGGGAGCTGTTTTTT.

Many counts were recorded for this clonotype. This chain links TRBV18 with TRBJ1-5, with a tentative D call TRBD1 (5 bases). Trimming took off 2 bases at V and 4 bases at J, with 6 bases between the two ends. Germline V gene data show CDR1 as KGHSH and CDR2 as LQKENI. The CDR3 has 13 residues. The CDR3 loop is CASSPWGNQPQHF. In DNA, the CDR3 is TGTGCCAGCTCACCATGGGGGAATCAGCCCCAGCATTTT. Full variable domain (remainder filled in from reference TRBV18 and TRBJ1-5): NAGVMQNPRHLVRRRGQEARLRCSPMKGHSHVYWYRQLPEEGLKFMVYLQKENIIDESGMPKERFSAEFPKEGPSILRIQQVVRGDSAAYFCASSPWGNQPQHFGDGTRLSIL.

The CDR3 bases are TGTGCCAGCAGTGAGACGGGGGAAGGCGAGTTCTTC. Its protein is CASSETGEGEFF. The chain couples TRBV6-2 or TRBV6-3 to TRBJ2-1, with TRBD2 as a possible D gene (6 bases). The ends were cut back, 5 bases at V and 14 bases at J, with 16 bases in the middle. Looked up from germline, CDR1 is MNHEY and CDR2 is SVGEGT. This CDR3 is 12 amino acids long.

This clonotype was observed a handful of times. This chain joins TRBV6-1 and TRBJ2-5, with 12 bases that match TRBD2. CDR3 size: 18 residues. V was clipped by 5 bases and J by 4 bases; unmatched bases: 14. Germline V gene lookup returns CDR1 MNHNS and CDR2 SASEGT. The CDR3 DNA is TGTGCCAGCAGTAGAGGGACTAGCGGGCCCATGCTGGGAGAGACCCAGTACTTC. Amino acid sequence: CASSRGTSGPMLGETQYF.

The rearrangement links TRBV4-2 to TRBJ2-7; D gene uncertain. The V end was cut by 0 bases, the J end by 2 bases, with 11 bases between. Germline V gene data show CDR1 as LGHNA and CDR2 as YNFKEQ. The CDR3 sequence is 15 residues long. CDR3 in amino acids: CASSQDPRGAYEQYF. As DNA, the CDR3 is TGTGCCAGCAGCCAAGACCCTCGCGGTGCCTACGAGCAGTACTTC.

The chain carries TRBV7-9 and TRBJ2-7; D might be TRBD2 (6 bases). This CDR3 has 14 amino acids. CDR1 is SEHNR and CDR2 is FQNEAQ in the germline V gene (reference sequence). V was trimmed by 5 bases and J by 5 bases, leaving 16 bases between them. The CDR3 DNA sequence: TGTGCCAGCAGCCATCACGGGGGACGGAACGAGCAGTACTTC. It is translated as CASSHHGGRNEQYF.

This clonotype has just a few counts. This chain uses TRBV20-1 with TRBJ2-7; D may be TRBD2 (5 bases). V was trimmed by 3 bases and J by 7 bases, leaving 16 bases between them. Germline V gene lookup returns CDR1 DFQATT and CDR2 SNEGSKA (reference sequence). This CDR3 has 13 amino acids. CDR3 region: CSASWSRPGEQYF. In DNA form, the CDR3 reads TGCAGTGCTAGTTGGTCTAGGCCGGGGGAGCAGTACTTC.

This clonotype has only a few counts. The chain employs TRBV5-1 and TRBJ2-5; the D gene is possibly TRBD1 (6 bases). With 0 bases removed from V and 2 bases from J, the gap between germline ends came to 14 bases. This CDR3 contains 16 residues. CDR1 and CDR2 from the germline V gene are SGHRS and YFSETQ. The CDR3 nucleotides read TGCGCCAGCAGCTTGGTCAACCCAGGGGCTCAAGAGACCCAGTACTTC. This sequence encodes CASSLVNPGAQETQYF. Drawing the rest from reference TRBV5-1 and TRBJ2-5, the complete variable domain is KAGVTQTPRYLIKTRGQQVTLSCSPISGHRSVSWYQQTPGQGLQFLFEYFSETQRNKGNFPGRFSGRQFSNSRSEMNVSTLELGDSALYLCASSLVNPGAQETQYFGPGTRLLVL.

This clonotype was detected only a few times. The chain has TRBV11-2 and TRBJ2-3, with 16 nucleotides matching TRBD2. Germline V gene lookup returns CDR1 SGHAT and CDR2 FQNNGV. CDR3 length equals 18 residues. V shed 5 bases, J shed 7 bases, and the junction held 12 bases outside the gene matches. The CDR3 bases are TGTGCCAGCAGCCCGCACACCGGGACTAGCGGGGGGGGTTATACGCAGTATTTT. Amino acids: CASSPHTGTSGGGYTQYF.

For the CDR3, the DNA is TGTGCCAGCAGCTTTCCGGACAGGGATTACGAGCAGTACTTC. It encodes CASSFPDRDYEQYF. The gene calls are TRBV7-2 and TRBJ2-7; 8 bases agree with TRBD1. Trimming at V came to 3 bases and at J to 4 bases, leaving 5 bases not matched to a gene. Germline V gene sequence: CDR1 SGHTA, CDR2 FQGNSA. CDR3 length equals 14 residues.

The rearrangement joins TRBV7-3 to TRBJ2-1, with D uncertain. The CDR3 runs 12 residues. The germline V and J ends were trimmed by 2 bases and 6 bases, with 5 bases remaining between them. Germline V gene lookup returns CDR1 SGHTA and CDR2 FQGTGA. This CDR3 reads CASSLDVNEQFF. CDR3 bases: TGTGCCAGCAGCTTAGATGTCAATGAGCAGTTCTTC.

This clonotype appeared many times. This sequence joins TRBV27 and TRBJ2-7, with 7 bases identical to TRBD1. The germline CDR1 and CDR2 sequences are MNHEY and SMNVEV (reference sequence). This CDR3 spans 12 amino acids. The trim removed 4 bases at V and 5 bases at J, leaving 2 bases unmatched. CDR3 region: CASSSTGNEQYF. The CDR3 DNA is TGTGCCAGCAGTTCGACAGGGAACGAGCAGTACTTC.

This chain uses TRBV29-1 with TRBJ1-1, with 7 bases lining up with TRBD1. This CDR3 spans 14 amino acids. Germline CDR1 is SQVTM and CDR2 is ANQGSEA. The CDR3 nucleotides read TGCAGTATTTCTACCGGGACAGTGAACACTGAAGCTTTCTTT. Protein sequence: CSISTGTVNTEAFF.

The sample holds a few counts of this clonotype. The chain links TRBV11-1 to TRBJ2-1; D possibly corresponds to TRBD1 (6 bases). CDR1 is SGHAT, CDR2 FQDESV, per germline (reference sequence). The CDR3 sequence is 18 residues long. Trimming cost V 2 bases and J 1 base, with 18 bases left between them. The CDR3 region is CASSLPRATGRSYNEQFF. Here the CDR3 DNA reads TGTGCCAGCAGCTTACCCCGGGCAACAGGGAGATCCTACAATGAGCAGTTCTTC.

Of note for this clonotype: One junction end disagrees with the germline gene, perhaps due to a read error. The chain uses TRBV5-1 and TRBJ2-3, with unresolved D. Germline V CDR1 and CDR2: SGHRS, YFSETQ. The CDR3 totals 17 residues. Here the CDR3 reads CVSSLAADWQGTDTQYF. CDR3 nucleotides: TGCGTCAGCAGCTTAGCCGCAGACTGGCAGGGCACAGATACGCAGTATTTT.

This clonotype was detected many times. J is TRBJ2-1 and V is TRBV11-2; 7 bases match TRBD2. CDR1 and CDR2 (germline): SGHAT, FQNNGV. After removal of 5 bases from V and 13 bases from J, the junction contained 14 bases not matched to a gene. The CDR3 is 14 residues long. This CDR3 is CASSPRAGVSSQFF. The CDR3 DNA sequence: TGTGCCAGCAGCCCTCGTGCGGGGGTTTCTTCTCAGTTCTTC.

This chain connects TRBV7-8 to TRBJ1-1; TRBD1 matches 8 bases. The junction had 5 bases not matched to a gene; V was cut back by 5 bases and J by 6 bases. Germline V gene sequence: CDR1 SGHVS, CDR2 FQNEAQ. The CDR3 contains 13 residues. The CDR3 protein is CASSSRGHAEAFF. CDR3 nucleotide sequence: TGTGCCAGCAGCAGCAGGGGGCACGCTGAAGCTTTCTTT.

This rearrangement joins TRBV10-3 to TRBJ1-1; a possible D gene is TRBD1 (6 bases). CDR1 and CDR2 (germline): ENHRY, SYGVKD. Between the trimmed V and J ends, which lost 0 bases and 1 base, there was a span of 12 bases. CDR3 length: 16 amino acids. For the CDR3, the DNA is TGTGCCATCAGTGAGTCTGGTAACAGGGCGAACACTGAAGCTTTCTTT. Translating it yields CAISESGNRANTEAFF.

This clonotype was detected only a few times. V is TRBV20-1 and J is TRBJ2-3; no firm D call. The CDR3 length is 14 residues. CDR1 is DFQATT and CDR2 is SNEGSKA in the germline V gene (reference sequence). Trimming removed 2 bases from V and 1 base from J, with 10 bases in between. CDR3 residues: CSARRIDRTDTQYF. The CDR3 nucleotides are TGCAGTGCTAGACGGATAGATCGCACAGATACGCAGTATTTT.

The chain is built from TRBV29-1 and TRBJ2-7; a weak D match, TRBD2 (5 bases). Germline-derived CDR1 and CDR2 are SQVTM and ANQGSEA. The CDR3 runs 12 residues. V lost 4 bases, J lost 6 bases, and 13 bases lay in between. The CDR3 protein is CSVGSGLFEQYF. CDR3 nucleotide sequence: TGCAGCGTTGGAAGCGGCCTGTTCGAGCAGTACTTC.

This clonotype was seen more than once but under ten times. CDR3 bases: TGTGCCAGCTCCCCCGGATTGGGACCCTACGAGCAGTACTTC. It encodes CASSPGLGPYEQYF. This chain uses TRBV4-2 with TRBJ2-7; D might be TRBD1 or TRBD2, each matching 5 bases. Germline lookup yields CDR1 LGHNA and CDR2 YNFKEQ. Trimming took 8 bases from V and 2 from J, leaving 16 bases between them. The CDR3 has 14 residues.

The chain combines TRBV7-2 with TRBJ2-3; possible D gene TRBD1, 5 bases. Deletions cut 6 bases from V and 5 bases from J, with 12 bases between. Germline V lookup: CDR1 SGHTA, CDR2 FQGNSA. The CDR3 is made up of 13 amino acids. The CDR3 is CASRQTARDTQYF. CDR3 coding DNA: TGTGCCAGCAGGCAGACAGCGCGAGATACGCAGTATTTT. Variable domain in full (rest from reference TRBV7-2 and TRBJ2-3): GAGVSQSPSNKVTEKGKDVELRCDPISGHTALYWYRQSLGQGLEFLIYFQGNSAPDKSGLPSDRFSAERTGGSVSTLTIQRTQQEDSAVYLCASRQTARDTQYFGPGTRLTVL.

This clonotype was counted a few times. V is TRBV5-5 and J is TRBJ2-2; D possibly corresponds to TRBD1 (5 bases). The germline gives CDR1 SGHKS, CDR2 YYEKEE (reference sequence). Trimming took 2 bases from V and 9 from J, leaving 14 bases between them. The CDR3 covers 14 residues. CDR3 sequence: CASSLSAGIRELFF. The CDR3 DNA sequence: TGTGCCAGCAGCTTATCGGCAGGGATACGGGAGCTGTTTTTT. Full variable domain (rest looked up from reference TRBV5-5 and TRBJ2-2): DAGVTQSPTHLIKTRGQQVTLRCSPISGHKSVSWYQQVLGQGPQFIFQYYEKEERGRGNFPDRFSARQFPNYSSELNVNALLLGDSALYLCASSLSAGIRELFFGEGSRLTVL.

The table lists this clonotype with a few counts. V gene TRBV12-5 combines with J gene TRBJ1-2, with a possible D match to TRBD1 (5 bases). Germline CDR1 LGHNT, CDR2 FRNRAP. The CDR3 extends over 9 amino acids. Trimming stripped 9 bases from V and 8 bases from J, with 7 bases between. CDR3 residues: CARGGGYTF. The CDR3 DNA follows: TGTGCTAGGGGGGGAGGCTACACCTTC.

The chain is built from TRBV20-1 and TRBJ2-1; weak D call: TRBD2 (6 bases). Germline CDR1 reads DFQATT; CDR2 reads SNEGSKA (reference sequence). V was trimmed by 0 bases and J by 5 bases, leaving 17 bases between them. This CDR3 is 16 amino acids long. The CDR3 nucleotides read TGCAGTGCTAGAGATACTCGGGGAGGCCCGAACAATGAGCAGTTCTTC. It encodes CSARDTRGGPNNEQFF.

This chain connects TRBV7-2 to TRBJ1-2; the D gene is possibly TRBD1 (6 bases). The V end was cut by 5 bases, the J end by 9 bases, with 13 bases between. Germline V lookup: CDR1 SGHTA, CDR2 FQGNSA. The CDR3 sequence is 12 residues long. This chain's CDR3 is CASSPYDRSYTF. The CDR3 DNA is TGTGCCAGCAGCCCGTATGACAGGAGCTACACCTTC.

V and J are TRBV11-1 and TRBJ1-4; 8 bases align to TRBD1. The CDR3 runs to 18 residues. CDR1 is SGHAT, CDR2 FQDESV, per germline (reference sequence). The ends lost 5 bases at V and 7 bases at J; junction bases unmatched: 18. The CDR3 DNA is TGTGCCAGCAGCGCGCCCCTAGCCCGACAGGGGAAAGTTGAAAAACTGTTTTTT. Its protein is CASSAPLARQGKVEKLFF. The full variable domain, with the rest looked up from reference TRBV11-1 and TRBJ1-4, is EAEVAQSPRYKITEKSQAVAFWCDPISGHATLYWYRQILGQGPELLVQFQDESVVDDSQLPKDRFSAERLKGVDSTLKIQPAELGDSAMYLCASSAPLARQGKVEKLFFGSGTQLSVL.

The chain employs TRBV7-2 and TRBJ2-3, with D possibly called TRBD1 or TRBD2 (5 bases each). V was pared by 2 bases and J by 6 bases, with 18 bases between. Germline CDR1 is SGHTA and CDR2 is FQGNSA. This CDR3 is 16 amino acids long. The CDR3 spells CASSLNVGASRDTQYF. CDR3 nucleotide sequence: TGTGCCAGCAGCTTAAACGTCGGGGCCTCTAGGGATACGCAGTATTTT. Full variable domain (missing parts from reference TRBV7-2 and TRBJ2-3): GAGVSQSPSNKVTEKGKDVELRCDPISGHTALYWYRQSLGQGLEFLIYFQGNSAPDKSGLPSDRFSAERTGGSVSTLTIQRTQQEDSAVYLCASSLNVGASRDTQYFGPGTRLTVL.